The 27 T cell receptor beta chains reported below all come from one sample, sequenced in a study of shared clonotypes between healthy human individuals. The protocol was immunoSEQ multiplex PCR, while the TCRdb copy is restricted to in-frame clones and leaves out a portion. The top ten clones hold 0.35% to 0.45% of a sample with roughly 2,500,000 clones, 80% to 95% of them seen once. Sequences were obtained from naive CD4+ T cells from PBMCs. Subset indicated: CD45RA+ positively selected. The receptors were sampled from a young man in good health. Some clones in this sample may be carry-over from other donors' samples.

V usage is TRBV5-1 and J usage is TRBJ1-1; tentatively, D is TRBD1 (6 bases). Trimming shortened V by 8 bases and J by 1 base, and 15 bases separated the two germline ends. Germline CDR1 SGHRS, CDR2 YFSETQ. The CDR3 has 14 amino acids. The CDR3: CASFATGSNTEAFF. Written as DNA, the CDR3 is TGCGCCAGTTTTGCGACAGGATCGAACACTGAAGCTTTCTTT. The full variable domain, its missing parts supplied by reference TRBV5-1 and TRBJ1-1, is KAGVTQTPRYLIKTRGQQVTLSCSPISGHRSVSWYQQTPGQGLQFLFEYFSETQRNKGNFPGRFSGRQFSNSRSEMNVSTLELGDSALYLCASFATGSNTEAFFGQGTRLTVV.

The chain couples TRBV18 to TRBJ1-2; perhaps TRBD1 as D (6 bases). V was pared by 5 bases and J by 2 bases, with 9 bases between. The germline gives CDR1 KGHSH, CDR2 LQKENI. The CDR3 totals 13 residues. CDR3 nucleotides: TGTGCCAGCTCAGGGGGCAGGAACTATGGCTACACCTTC. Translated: CASSGGRNYGYTF.

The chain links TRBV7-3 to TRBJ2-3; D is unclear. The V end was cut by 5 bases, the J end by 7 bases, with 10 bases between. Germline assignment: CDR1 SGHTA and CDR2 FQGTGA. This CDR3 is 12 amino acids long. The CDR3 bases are TGTGCCAGCAGCACGAATTCGAATACGCAGTATTTT. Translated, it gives CASSTNSNTQYF. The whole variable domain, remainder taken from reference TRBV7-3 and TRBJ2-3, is GAGVSQTPSNKVTEKGKYVELRCDPISGHTALYWYRQSLGQGPEFLIYFQGTGAADDSGLPNDRFFAVRPEGSVSTLKIQRTERGDSAVYLCASSTNSNTQYFGPGTRLTVL.

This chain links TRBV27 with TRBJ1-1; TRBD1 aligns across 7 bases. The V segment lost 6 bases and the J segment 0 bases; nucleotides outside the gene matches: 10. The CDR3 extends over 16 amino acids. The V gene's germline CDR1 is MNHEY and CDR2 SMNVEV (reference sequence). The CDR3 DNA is TGTGCCAGCAGCCTGGACAGGCGGTCTTTGAACACTGAAGCTTTCTTT. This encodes CASSLDRRSLNTEAFF.

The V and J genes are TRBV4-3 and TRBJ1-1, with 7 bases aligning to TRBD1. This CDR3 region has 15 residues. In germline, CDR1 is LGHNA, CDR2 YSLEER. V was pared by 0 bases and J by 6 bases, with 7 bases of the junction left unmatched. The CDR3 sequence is CASSQDRNRGPEAFF. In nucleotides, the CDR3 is TGCGCCAGCAGCCAAGATAGAAACAGGGGACCTGAAGCTTTCTTT.

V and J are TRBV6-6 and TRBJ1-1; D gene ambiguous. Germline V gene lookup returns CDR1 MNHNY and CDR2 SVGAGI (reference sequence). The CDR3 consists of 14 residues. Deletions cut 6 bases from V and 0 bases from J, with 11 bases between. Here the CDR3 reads CASRTTEMNTEAFF. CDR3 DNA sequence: TGTGCCAGCAGAACGACCGAAATGAACACTGAAGCTTTCTTT.

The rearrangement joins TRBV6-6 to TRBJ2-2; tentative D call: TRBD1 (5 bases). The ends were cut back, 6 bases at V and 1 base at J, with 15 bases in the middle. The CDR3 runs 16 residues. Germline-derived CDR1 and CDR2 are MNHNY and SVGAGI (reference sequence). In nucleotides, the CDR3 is TGTGCCAGCAGCCAGGTGTTGACAGTGAACACCGGGGAGCTGTTTTTT. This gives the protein CASSQVLTVNTGELFF.

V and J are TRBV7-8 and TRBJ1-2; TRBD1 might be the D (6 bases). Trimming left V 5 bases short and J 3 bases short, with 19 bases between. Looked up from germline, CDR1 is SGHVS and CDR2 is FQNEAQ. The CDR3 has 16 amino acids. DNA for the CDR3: TGTGCCAGCAGCCCCTCCCACGACAGGTTTGACTATGGCTACACCTTC. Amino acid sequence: CASSPSHDRFDYGYTF.

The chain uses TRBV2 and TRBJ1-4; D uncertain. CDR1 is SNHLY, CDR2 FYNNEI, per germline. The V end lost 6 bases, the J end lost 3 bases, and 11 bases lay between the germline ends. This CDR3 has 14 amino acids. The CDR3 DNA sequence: TGTGCCAGCAGGGACCGGTCCTCTAATGAAAAACTGTTTTTT. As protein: CASRDRSSNEKLFF.

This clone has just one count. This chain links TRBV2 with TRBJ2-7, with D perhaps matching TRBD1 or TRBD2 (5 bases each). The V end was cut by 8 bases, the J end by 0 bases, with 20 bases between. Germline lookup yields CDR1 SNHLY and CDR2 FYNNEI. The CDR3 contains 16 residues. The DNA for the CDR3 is TGTGCCAGCCCCGAGGGTGGACGACAGCTCTCCTACGAGCAGTACTTC. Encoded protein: CASPEGGRQLSYEQYF.

The CDR3 nucleotides are TGTGCCGCAGGTGTGGCAGCCGAGGTGAATGAGCAGTTCTTC. Amino acid sequence: CAAGVAAEVNEQFF. This chain uses TRBV7-9 with TRBJ2-1; D remains ambiguous. V shed 11 bases and J shed 7 bases, with 21 bases lying between them. CDR3 length: 14 amino acids. The germline V gene encodes CDR1 SEHNR and CDR2 FQNEAQ (reference sequence).

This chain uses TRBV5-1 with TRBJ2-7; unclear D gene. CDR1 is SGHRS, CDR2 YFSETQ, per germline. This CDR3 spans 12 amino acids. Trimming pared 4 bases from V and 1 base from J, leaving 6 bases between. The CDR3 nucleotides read TGCGCCAGCAGCCCCTTGTCCTACGAGCAGTACTTC. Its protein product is CASSPLSYEQYF.

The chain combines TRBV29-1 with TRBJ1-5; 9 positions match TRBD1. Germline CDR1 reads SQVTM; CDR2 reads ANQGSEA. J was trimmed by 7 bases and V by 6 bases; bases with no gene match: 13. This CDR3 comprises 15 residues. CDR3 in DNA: TGCAGCGTGATCGACCGGGACAGGGTCAAACAGCCCCAGCATTTT. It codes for CSVIDRDRVKQPQHF. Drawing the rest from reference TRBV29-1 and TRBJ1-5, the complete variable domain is SAVISQKPSRDICQRGTSLTIQCQVDSQVTMMFWYRQQPGQSLTLIATANQGSEATYESGFVIDKFPISRPNLTFSTLTVSNMSPEDSSIYLCSVIDRDRVKQPQHFGDGTRLSIL.

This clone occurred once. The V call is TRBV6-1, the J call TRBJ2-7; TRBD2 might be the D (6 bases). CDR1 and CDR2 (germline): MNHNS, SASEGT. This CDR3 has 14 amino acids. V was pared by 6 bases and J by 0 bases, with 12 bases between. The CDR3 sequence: CASSFGGISYEQYF. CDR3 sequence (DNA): TGTGCCAGCAGCTTCGGAGGGATCTCCTACGAGCAGTACTTC.

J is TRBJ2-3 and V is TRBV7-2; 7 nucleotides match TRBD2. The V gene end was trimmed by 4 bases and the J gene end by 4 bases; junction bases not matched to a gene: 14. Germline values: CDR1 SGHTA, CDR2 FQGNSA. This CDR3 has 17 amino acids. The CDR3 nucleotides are TGTGCCAGCAGCTCCTTTCCTAGCGGCAGGCGGGCAGATACGCAGTATTTT. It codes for CASSSFPSGRRADTQYF.

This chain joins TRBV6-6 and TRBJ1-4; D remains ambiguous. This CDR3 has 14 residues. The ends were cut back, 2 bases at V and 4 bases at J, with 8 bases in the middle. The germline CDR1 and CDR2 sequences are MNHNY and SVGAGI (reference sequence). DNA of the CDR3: TGTGCCAGCAGTTACGCACAGCTTAATGAAAAACTGTTTTTT. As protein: CASSYAQLNEKLFF.

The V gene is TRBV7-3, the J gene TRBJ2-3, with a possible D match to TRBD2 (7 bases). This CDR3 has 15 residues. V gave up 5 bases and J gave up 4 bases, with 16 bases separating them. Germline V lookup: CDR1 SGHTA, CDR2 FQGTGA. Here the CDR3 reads CASSAKRGGPDTQYF. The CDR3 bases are TGTGCCAGCAGCGCCAAGAGGGGGGGTCCAGATACGCAGTATTTT.

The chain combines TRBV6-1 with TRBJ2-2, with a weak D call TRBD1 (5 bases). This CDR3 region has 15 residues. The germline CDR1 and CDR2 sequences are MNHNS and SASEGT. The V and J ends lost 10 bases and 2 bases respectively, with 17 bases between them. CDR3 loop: CATNFLQGNTGELFF. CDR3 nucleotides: TGTGCCACCAATTTCTTGCAGGGTAACACCGGGGAGCTGTTTTTT.

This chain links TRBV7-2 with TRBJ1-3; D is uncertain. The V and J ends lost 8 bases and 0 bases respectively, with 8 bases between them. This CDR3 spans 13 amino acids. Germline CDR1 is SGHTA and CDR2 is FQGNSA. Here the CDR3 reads CASSTTSGNTIYF. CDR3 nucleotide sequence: TGTGCCAGCTCTACTACCTCTGGAAACACCATATATTTT.

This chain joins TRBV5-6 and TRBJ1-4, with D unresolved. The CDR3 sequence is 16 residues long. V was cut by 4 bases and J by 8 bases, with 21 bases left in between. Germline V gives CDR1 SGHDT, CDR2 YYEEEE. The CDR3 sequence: CASSISDGRVVEKLFF. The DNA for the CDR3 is TGTGCCAGCAGCATCAGCGACGGGCGGGTCGTAGAAAAACTGTTTTTT.

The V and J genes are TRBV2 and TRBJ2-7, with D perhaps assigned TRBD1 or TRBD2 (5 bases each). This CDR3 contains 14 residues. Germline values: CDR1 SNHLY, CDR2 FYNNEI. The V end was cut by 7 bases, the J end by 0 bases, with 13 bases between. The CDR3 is CASTRDAVSYEQYF. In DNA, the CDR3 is TGTGCCAGCACTCGGGACGCGGTCTCCTACGAGCAGTACTTC.

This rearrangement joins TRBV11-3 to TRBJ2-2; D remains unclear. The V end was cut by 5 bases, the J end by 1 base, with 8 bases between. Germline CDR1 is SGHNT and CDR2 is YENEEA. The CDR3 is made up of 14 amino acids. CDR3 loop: CASSPLQNTGELFF. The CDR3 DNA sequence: TGTGCCAGCAGCCCTCTGCAGAACACCGGGGAGCTGTTTTTT.

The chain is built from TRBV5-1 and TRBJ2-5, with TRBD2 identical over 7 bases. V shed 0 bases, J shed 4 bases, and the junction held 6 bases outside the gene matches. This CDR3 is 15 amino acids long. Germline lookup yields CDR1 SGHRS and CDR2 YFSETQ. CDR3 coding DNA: TGCGCCAGCAGCTTGGGCGGGAGCGATCGAGAGACCCAGTACTTC. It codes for CASSLGGSDRETQYF.

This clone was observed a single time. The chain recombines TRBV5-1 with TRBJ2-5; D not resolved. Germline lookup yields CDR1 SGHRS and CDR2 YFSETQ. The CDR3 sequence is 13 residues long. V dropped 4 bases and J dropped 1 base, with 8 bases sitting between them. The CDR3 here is CASSPSSQETQYF. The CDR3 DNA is TGCGCCAGCAGCCCCTCCAGCCAAGAGACCCAGTACTTC.

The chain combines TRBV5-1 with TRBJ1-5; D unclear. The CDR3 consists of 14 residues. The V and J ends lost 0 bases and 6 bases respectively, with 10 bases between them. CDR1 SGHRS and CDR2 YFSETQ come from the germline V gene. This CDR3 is CASSLDPFSQPQHF. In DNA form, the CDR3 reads TGCGCCAGCAGCTTGGACCCTTTTAGTCAGCCCCAGCATTTT. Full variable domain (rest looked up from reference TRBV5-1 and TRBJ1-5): KAGVTQTPRYLIKTRGQQVTLSCSPISGHRSVSWYQQTPGQGLQFLFEYFSETQRNKGNFPGRFSGRQFSNSRSEMNVSTLELGDSALYLCASSLDPFSQPQHFGDGTRLSIL.

This CDR3 reads CACQPRPIGEKLFF. CDR3 nucleotide sequence: TGTGCCTGCCAACCCCGGCCAATTGGGGAAAAACTGTTTTTT. The chain carries TRBV30 and TRBJ1-4; D is uncertain. There are 14 residues in the CDR3. Trimming left V 6 bases short and J 8 bases short, with 19 bases between. Germline assignment: CDR1 GTSNPN and CDR2 SVGIG (reference sequence).

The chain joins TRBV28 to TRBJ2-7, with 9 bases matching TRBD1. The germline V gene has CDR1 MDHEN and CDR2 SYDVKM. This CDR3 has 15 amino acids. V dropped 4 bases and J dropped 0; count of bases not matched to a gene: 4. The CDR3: CASSWTGVSSYEQYF. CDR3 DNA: TGTGCCAGCAGTTGGACAGGGGTTAGCTCCTACGAGCAGTACTTC. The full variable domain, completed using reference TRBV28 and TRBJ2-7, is DVKVTQSSRYLVKRTGEKVFLECVQDMDHENMFWYRQDPGLGLRLIYFSYDVKMKEKGDIPEGYSVSREKKERFSLILESASTNQTSMYLCASSWTGVSSYEQYFGPGTRLTVT.